This TCR beta chain derives from a study of blood T cells in healthy people across ages (dated by TCRdb to about 2015). In terms of the full investigation: In model experiments, template switching captured about one uniquely barcoded TCR beta cDNA molecule for every two T cells. Two additional independent replicas of 1 million unique cDNA reads from the same blood draw were analyzed for two donors (one aged 18 to 30 and one aged 80 or older). Using deep sequencing normalized with unique cDNA molecular identifiers, the study measured how TCR beta repertoire diversity changes with age. To avoid experimental bias, donors of different ages were spread randomly across the sequencing lanes. The donors were split into four age groups: young (average around 15 years), middle-aged (39), aged (more than 55) and long-lived (approximately 80).

Reading the germline V gene (reference sequence) gives CDR1 DFQATT and CDR2 SNEGSKA. The cysteine opens and the phenylalanine closes a CDR3 of 16 amino acids. Kept here is only the CDR3 DNA, which spans 48 bases and is read in frame from base 1. Clipping removes 0 bases from V and 2 bases from J, with 8 as the unmatched junction base count. Systemically healthy Caucasian individuals from Russia, some 40 in total and aged 6 to 90 years, were included as donors. Approximately 9 milliliters of peripheral blood were collected from each donor into EDTA-treated Vacutainer tubes. Ficoll-Paque density-gradient centrifugation was used to isolate PBMCs, with at least 6 million obtained per sample. Total RNA, at least 5.5 micrograms per sample, was extracted from PBMCs with Trizol reagent. The percentages of naive CD45RAhigh/CD27high T cells were determined by flow cytometry on a PBMC aliquot from every donor.

A note on this clonotype: Its target antigen remains unknown. Per-base quality was not reported, and no clone a single base away is much larger than it.

Results and caveats for the whole study, not just this receptor: Since profiling was done on bulk unsorted PBMCs, naive and antigen-experienced compartments could not be conclusively compared. Estimates of total diversity based on one million sequenced T cells were regarded as lower bounds and as underestimates. Observed TCR beta diversity correlated strongly with the percentage of naive T cells measured by flow cytometry. Observed TCR beta diversity per million T cells fell roughly linearly with age, and a significant reduction was already apparent by age around 40. The long-lived group showed more naive CD4+ T cells, fewer expanded clones and increased TCR diversity than the aged group, suggesting age selection. The CMV infection status of donors was not known, potentially confounding age-related changes in expanded clonotypes.

Libraries were built with 5' RACE. The data were produced on an Illumina HiSeq 2500. A second PCR of roughly 7 to 12 cycles was performed with a sample-barcoded 5' primer and a J-beta primer mix. A unique molecular identifier was introduced onto each TCR beta cDNA molecule by a template-switch 5' adaptor carrying 12 random nucleotides. Each sample yielded at least 2.5 million CDR3-containing paired-end reads. First-strand cDNA synthesis was performed from all RNA using the Mint cDNA synthesis kit, with priming by a TRBC-specific oligonucleotide. After uracil-DNA glycosylase treatment, a first 18-cycle PCR used universal primers M1SS and BC2_uni_R on all cDNA. In the authors' own workflow: For normalization, 1 million high-quality reads were randomly selected from each sample, with every read carrying a distinct molecular identifier. Instead of being binned into consensus sequences, reads that shared molecular identifiers were thrown out. MiTCR, run with a Q25 quality threshold and the strictest error-elimination algorithm, handled CDR3 identification, clonotype clustering and error correction. Lower-bound total TCR beta diversity was estimated with a nonparametric unseen species model using Euler transformation. TCRdb's own reprocessing of the public reads used fastp at Q25 and MiXCR and kept productive beta chains. Duplicate CDR3 protein sequences are folded into a single record with the most common DNA and genes. V and J calls and clone size were set by TCRdb, not the authors. The sample table contains hundreds of thousands of distinct CDR3 sequences; only one count was recorded for 45% to 50% of them. The ten largest clones represent about 32% of the sample.

The TCR originated in a woman aged 55-69 years in good health. The sequence joins TRBV20-1 to TRBJ2-3, with TRBD2 matching 7 junction bases. What was sequenced was blood. The nucleotide sequence is TGCAGTGCTAGAGATCTCCTAGCGGCATACACAGATACGCAGTATTTT. It is translated as CSARDLLAAYTDTQYF.